The following is a T cell receptor beta chain sequence with its context. Its target is unknown. Multiplex touch-down PCR with TRB-A/B primers amplified rearranged V-D-J TRB sequences. TCRdb reanalysed the multiplex PCR reads using MiXCR and keeps one entry per CDR3 protein. Of a few thousand distinct CDR3 sequences in the sample, about 64% were seen once. TCR beta rearrangements were amplified from peripheral blood genomic DNA. These data belong to a study of T cell repertoires in aging, cancer and after chemotherapy. About the research overall: Paired samples before and after chemotherapy came from glioblastoma patients receiving temozolomide-based therapy. The full dataset contained roughly 9 million TCR reads.

Findings of the study overall: Immunological memory after chemotherapy cannot be judged from the repertoire data.

The germline V and J ends were trimmed by 3 bases and 6 bases, with 18 bases remaining between them. There are 15 residues in the CDR3. The V gene's germline CDR1 is MNHEY and CDR2 SMNVEV (reference sequence). The chain is built from TRBV27 and TRBJ2-7; tentative D call: TRBD2 (7 bases). Input material: blood. This TCR came from a human donor with a solid tumor. CDR3 residues: CASSLRVGGGAEQYF. CDR3 DNA: TGTGCCAGCAGTTTGCGCGTGGGGGGGGGCGCCGAGCAGTACTTC.